One sample yielded the 4 T cell receptor beta chains listed below, sequenced in a study of cytomegalovirus exposure and HLA in healthy donors. 60 Vbeta and 13 Jbeta primers were used in PCR. Assay used: immunoSEQ multiplex PCR; TCRdb lists only in-frame clones, some missing. The table records 80,000 or so clones, 60% to 70% of them present only once. Sequenced material: PBMCs. These receptors were taken from a man younger than 45 in good health and CMV-seropositive.

The CDR3, as DNA: TGTGCCAGCAGCTTGGGTTCAGGGGGCGCGGTTGGGGCCAACGTCCTGACTTTC. Amino acids: CASSLGSGGAVGANVLTF. The chain employs TRBV7-2 and TRBJ2-6; 8 bases line up with TRBD1. After removal of 3 bases from V and 3 bases from J, the junction contained 10 bases not matched to a gene. Germline CDR1 reads SGHTA; CDR2 reads FQGNSA. This CDR3 comprises 18 residues.

V is TRBV2 and J is TRBJ1-5; maybe TRBD1 (5 bases). This CDR3 region has 18 residues. The ends were cut back, 4 bases at V and 11 bases at J, with 30 bases in the middle. Germline V lookup: CDR1 SNHLY, CDR2 FYNNEI. In DNA, the CDR3 is TGTGCCAGCAGTGCCTACCAGGGTAGGAGCTCCTTTGGGTCGGCCCAGCATTTT. Its translation is CASSAYQGRSSFGSAQHF.

CDR3 in amino acids: CASSPGNSPLHF. CDR3 in DNA: TGTGCCAGCAGCCCAGGGAATTCACCCCTCCACTTT. The chain carries TRBV7-9 and TRBJ1-6, with TRBD1 as a possible D gene (5 bases). The CDR3 loop spans 12 amino acids. V lost 5 bases, J lost 7 bases, and 6 bases lay in between. CDR1 and CDR2 from the germline V gene are SEHNR and FQNEAQ (reference sequence). The entire variable domain, with the rest obtained from reference TRBV7-9 and TRBJ1-6, is as follows: DTGVSQNPRHKITKRGQNVTFRCDPISEHNRLYWYRQTLGQGPEFLTYFQNEAQLEKSRLLSDRFSAERPKGSFSTLEIQRTEQGDSAMYLCASSPGNSPLHFGNGTRLTVT.

In its sample, this clone was seen a few times. The chain uses TRBV4-3 and TRBJ2-7, with 9 positions matching TRBD2. The CDR3 sequence is 17 residues long. J lost 3 bases, V lost 2 bases, and 11 bases had no gene match. Germline V gives CDR1 LGHNA, CDR2 YSLEER. CDR3 in amino acids: CASSQSLLAGDLYEQYF. CDR3 sequence (DNA): TGCGCCAGCAGCCAAAGTTTATTAGCGGGGGATCTCTACGAGCAGTACTTC.